This T cell receptor (beta chain) was identified during a study of regulatory T cells in long-lasting Graves disease. Time point described: newly diagnosed GD, antithyroid drugs for less than 3 months. PBMC RNA served as the TCR library source. From germline, CDR1 is SGHAT and CDR2 FQDESV (reference sequence). With 4 bases clipped from V and 3 bases from J, the junction kept 14 bases outside the gene matches. The CDR3 contains 17 residues. Library construction for TCR beta used iRepertoire HTBI primers and Arm-PCR of CDR3 regions. TCRdb re-analysed the multiplex PCR reads in MiXCR, keeping a single row per CDR3 protein. Of fewer than 450,000 distinct CDR3 sequences in the sample, approximately 16% were seen once. These data were also filed under a second study, of T cells in Graves' hyperthyroidism and ophthalmopathy. This second study says: The authors deemed Graves' hyperthyroidism stable absent ophthalmopathy progression within 18 months. The primer set for the first-round RT-PCR of the TCR CDR3 was HTBI.

The sequence came from a woman aged 40 to 50 with Graves disease. Sequences were derived from peripheral blood mononuclear cells (PBMCs), sampled at new diagnosis, from a patient treated with antithyroid drugs. This chain connects TRBV11-1 to TRBJ1-1; 7 bases match TRBD1. CDR3 nucleotide sequence: TGTGCCAGCAGCTCCAGGGACAGAGGATTGAGGCACACTGAAGCTTTCTTT. Amino acids: CASSSRDRGLRHTEAFF.